The clone carrying this TCR beta chain was seen more than once but under ten times. The antigen remains unidentified. The CDR3 has 16 amino acids. The germline V gene has CDR1 SGHRS and CDR2 YFSETQ. The J segment lost 8 bases and the V segment lost 7 bases, leaving 17 bases of the junction unmatched. The data belong to a study of T-cell reconstitution after alpha-beta-depleted transplantation in children. Study outcomes and limitations: After transplant, high TCRbeta diversity at day 60 in some patients arose from surviving recipient T cells and thymic progenitors.

The TCRbeta library incorporated unique molecular identifiers. Each CDR3 protein is one row after TCRdb ran MiXCR on the PCR reads. This sample has some 840,000 distinct CDR3 sequences, with roughly 15% found just once. The material sequenced was PBMCs, mostly from graft donor cells, taken 360 days after TCRalphabeta/CD19-depleted stem cell transplant. This TCR derives from a male patient under 18 who had a stem cell transplant for acute lymphoblastic leukemia, so the T cells may come from the graft donor. The chain recombines TRBV5-1 with TRBJ2-1; 8 bases fit TRBD1. The CDR3, as DNA: TGCGCCAGCGCACCTTGGGCCGGGACAGGTGGCCATGAGCAGTTCTTC. This codes for CASAPWAGTGGHEQFF.